These 4 T cell receptor beta chains were all obtained from the same sample, sequenced in a study of blood T cell repertoires in COVID-19. Profiled with immunoSEQ multiplex PCR; TCRdb holds only in-frame clones, not every one. The repertoire has around 26,000 clones, approximately 82% of them found once; the top ten carry about 1.8%. The sample was peripheral blood. The receptors stem from a man older than 75 with active or convalescent COVID-19.

J is TRBJ2-3 and V is TRBV20-1, with 9 bases identical to TRBD2. The CDR3 covers 18 residues. Germline CDR1 DFQATT, CDR2 SNEGSKA (reference sequence). J lost 1 base, V lost 3 bases, and 14 bases had no gene match. Written as DNA, the CDR3 is TGCAGTGCTAGTATCCTAGCGGGGTCAAGGAGGGGCACAGATACGCAGTATTTT. This codes for CSASILAGSRRGTDTQYF.

The rearrangement uses TRBV5-6 and TRBJ1-4; no reliable D call. The V gene lost 0 bases and the J gene lost 7 bases, with 13 bases spanning the gap. The CDR3 is 15 amino acids. The V gene's germline CDR1 is SGHDT and CDR2 YYEEEE. The CDR3: CASSLVSGSSEKLFF. The CDR3 bases are TGTGCCAGCAGCTTGGTCTCCGGGTCAAGTGAAAAACTGTTTTTT.

The J gene is TRBJ1-3, the V gene TRBV7-4, with 9 bases fitting TRBD1. This CDR3 contains 19 residues. CDR1 SGHVT and CDR2 SQSDAQ come from the germline V gene. J lost 1 base, V lost 1 base, and 11 bases had no gene match. DNA of the CDR3: TGTGCCAGCAGCTTAGTACAGGGGGCAGGGGAGAATTCTGGAAACACCATATATTTT. It codes for CASSLVQGAGENSGNTIYF.

The chain carries TRBV9 and TRBJ2-1; D unresolved. Germline CDR1 reads SGDLS; CDR2 reads YYNGEE. This CDR3 comprises 13 residues. Trimming stripped 0 bases from V and 6 bases from J, with 7 bases between. The DNA of the CDR3 is TGTGCCAGCAGCGTAGGCACCGGCAATGAGCAGTTCTTC. Its translation is CASSVGTGNEQFF.